Each of the 14 T cell receptor beta chains below was sequenced from the same sample in a study of T cells in Graves' hyperthyroidism and ophthalmopathy (dated by TCRdb to between 2018 and 2021). To prepare the library, multiplex PCR was applied. Sequencer: Illumina HiSeq 2000. TCR beta CDR3 regions were amplified from RNA transcripts. The first round of RT-PCR for the TCR CDR3 was performed with the HTBI primer set and the Qiagen OneStep RT-PCR kit. TCRdb cleaned the public reads at Q25 with fastp, built clones with MiXCR and kept in-frame beta chains. Duplicate CDR3 protein sequences are folded into a single record with the most common DNA and genes. The sample profile shows some 400,000 distinct CDR3 sequences; roughly 14% of them were found once. The ten largest clones represent less than 25% of the sample. The sample was blood. These receptors all come from a man under 40 with Graves' hyperthyroidism that later progressed to Graves' ophthalmopathy.

This clonotype was counted ten times or more. V is TRBV6-1 and J is TRBJ1-1; D possibly corresponds to TRBD1 (6 bases). The CDR3 runs to 14 residues. Germline V gives CDR1 MNHNS, CDR2 SASEGT. V was cut by 5 bases and J by 3 bases, with 13 bases left in between. For the CDR3, the DNA is TGTGCCAGCAGTATTCAGGGGTTGGACACTGAAGCTTTCTTT. Amino acid sequence: CASSIQGLDTEAFF.

The V call is TRBV6-6, the J call TRBJ2-7; no definite D call. The V gene's germline CDR1 is MNHNY and CDR2 SVGAGI (reference sequence). There are 13 residues in the CDR3. Trimming removed 0 bases from V and 3 bases from J, with 6 bases in between. The CDR3 here is CASSYSKDYEQYF. The CDR3 region has the DNA TGTGCCAGCAGTTACTCGAAGGACTACGAGCAGTACTTC.

The rearrangement joins TRBV6-2 or TRBV6-3 to TRBJ2-2, with TRBD2 matching over 11 bases. The CDR3 extends over 14 amino acids. Germline values: CDR1 MNHEY, CDR2 SVGEGT. V lost 6 bases and J lost 4; bases outside the gene matches: 1. CDR3 DNA: TGTGCCAGCAGGGGACTAGCGGCCACCGGGGAGCTGTTTTTT. It is translated as CASRGLAATGELFF.

Only a few counts were recorded for this clonotype. This chain joins TRBV10-3 and TRBJ1-2; possibly TRBD1 for D (5 bases). Germline CDR1 ENHRY, CDR2 SYGVKD. Trimming cost V 3 bases and J 2 bases, with 10 bases left between them. The CDR3 is 14 amino acids. CDR3 in DNA: TGTGCCATCAGTGATCAAGAGGGGAACTATGGCTACACCTTC. Protein sequence: CAISDQEGNYGYTF.

This clonotype came up many times. This chain links TRBV28 with TRBJ1-2, with D tentatively TRBD1 (5 bases). CDR3 length: 12 residues. Trimming removed 11 bases from V and 4 bases from J, with 14 bases in between. Germline CDR1 is MDHEN and CDR2 is SYDVKM. CDR3 loop: CAPTGTGYGYTF. The CDR3 DNA reads as TGTGCCCCTACCGGGACCGGCTATGGCTACACCTTC.

In its sample, this clonotype was seen a few times. The CDR3 DNA follows: TGCGCCAGCAGCTTCGAGACCTACTCGAACACAGATACGCAGTATTTT. Translating gives CASSFETYSNTDTQYF. The rearrangement joins TRBV5-1 to TRBJ2-3; D gene ambiguous. This CDR3 has 16 amino acids. The V gene's germline CDR1 is SGHRS and CDR2 YFSETQ. V gave up 2 bases and J gave up 2 bases, with 15 bases separating them.

This chain links TRBV6-5 with TRBJ2-7, with D hard to call. The CDR3 runs to 13 residues. Germline loops: CDR1 MNHEY, CDR2 SVGAGI. Trimming stripped 2 bases from V and 2 bases from J, with 7 bases between. CDR3 loop: CASSYRQTYEQYF. Here the CDR3 DNA reads TGTGCCAGCAGTTACAGGCAGACCTACGAGCAGTACTTC.

The V gene is TRBV5-4, the J gene TRBJ2-6, with no clear D. Germline V lookup: CDR1 SGHNT, CDR2 YYREEE (reference sequence). CDR3 size: 11 residues. V shed 10 bases and J shed 0 bases, with 2 bases lying between them. CDR3 sequence: CASSGANVLTF. CDR3 nucleotides: TGTGCCTCCTCTGGGGCCAACGTCCTGACTTTC. The full variable domain, its missing parts supplied by reference TRBV5-4 and TRBJ2-6, is ETGVTQSPTHLIKTRGQQVTLRCSSQSGHNTVSWYQQALGQGPQFIFQYYREEENGRGNFPPRFSGLQFPNYSSELNVNALELDDSALYLCASSGANVLTFGAGSRLTVL.

The chain recombines TRBV5-1 with TRBJ1-1; TRBD1 is a possible D gene (5 bases). V shed 4 bases and J shed 8 bases, with 12 bases lying between them. The germline V gene encodes CDR1 SGHRS and CDR2 YFSETQ. This CDR3 is 12 amino acids long. CDR3 nucleotides: TGCGCCAGCAGCCTCAGGTGGGGGGAAGCTTTCTTT. Residues: CASSLRWGEAFF.

This clonotype was observed a handful of times. This chain joins TRBV7-6 and TRBJ2-7, with 7 bases fitting TRBD1. The V gene end was trimmed by 5 bases and the J gene end by 0 bases; junction bases not matched to a gene: 7. The CDR3 extends over 15 amino acids. The germline V gene encodes CDR1 SGHVS and CDR2 FNYEAQ. The CDR3, as DNA: TGTGCCAGCAGCGCCCACCCAGGGGGCTCCTACGAGCAGTACTTC. As protein: CASSAHPGGSYEQYF.

This clonotype was recorded at least ten times. One junction end disagrees with the germline gene, perhaps due to a read error. The rearrangement uses TRBV7-7 and TRBJ2-3, with TRBD1 matching 9 bases. Germline assignment: CDR1 SSHAT and CDR2 FNYEAQ (reference sequence). CDR3 length: 17 amino acids. CDR3 sequence (DNA): TGTGCTAGCAGCTTCGGAACAGGGGGCGAGGGCACAGATACGCAGTATTTT. As protein: CASSFGTGGEGTDTQYF. Based on the CDR3 plus reference TRBV7-7 and TRBJ2-3, the full variable domain is GAGVSQSPRYKVTKRGQDVTLRCDPISSHATLYWYQQALGQGPEFLTYFNYEAQPDKSGLPSDRFSAERPEGSISTLTIQRTEQRDSAMYRCASSFGTGGEGTDTQYFGPGTRLTVL.

There are a few counts of this clonotype. The chain uses TRBV4-1 and TRBJ2-2, with D perhaps matching TRBD2 (7 bases). Trimming removed 0 bases at V and 6 bases at J, with 17 bases between. Germline V gives CDR1 MGHRA, CDR2 YSYEKL. The CDR3 consists of 17 residues. The CDR3 DNA is TGCGCCAGCAGCCAAGAGATGATGGGGGGGGGCGCCGGGGAGCTGTTTTTT. This gives the protein CASSQEMMGGGAGELFF.

This clonotype was recorded at least ten times. CDR3 residues: CASSLEGQEIYEQYF. The CDR3 DNA reads as TGTGCCAGCAGTCTTGAAGGACAGGAGATCTACGAGCAGTACTTC. J is TRBJ2-7 and V is TRBV12-3 or TRBV12-4; 7 nucleotides agree with TRBD1. With V trimmed by 5 bases and J by 3 bases, 10 bases remained unmatched. The CDR3 loop spans 15 amino acids.

A few counts support this clonotype. V usage is TRBV3-1 and J usage is TRBJ1-4; D possibly corresponds to TRBD1 (5 bases). Germline CDR1 reads LGHDT; CDR2 reads YNNKEL (reference sequence). Trimming took off 6 bases at V and 0 bases at J, with 11 bases between the two ends. The CDR3 runs 15 residues. The CDR3 nucleotides are TGTGCCAGCAGGGCAGGGTTAGCAACTAATGAAAAACTGTTTTTT. Its protein product is CASRAGLATNEKLFF.